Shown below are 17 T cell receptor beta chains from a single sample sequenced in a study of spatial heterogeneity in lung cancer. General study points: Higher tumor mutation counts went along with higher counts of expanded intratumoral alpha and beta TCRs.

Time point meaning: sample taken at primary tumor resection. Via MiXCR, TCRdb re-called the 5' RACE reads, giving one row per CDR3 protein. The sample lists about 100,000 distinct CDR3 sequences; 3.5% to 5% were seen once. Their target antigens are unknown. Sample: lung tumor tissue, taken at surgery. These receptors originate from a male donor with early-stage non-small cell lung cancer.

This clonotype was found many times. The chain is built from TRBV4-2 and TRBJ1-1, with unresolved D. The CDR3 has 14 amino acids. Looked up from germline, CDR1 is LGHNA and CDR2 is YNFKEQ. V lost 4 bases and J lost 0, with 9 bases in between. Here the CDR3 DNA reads TGTGCCAGCAGCCCGGACGGCATGAACACTGAAGCTTTCTTT. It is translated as CASSPDGMNTEAFF.

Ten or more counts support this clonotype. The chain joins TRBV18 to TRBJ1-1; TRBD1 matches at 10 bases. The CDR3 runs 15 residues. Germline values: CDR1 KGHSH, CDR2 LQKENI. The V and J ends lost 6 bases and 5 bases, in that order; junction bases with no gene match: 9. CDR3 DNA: TGTGCCAGCTCGCCTTCCGGGACAGGGGATACTGAAGCTTTCTTT. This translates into CASSPSGTGDTEAFF.

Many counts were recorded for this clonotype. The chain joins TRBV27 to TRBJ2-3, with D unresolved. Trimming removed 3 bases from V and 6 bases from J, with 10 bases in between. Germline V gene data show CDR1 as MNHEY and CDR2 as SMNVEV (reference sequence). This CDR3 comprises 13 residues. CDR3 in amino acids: CASSFSIGDTQYF. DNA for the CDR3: TGTGCCAGCAGTTTCTCCATAGGGGATACGCAGTATTTT.

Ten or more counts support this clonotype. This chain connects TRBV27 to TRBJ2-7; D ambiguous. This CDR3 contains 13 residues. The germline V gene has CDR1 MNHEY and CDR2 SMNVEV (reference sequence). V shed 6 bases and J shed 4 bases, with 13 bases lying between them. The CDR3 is CASSLTHLYEQYF. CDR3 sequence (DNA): TGTGCCAGCAGCCTGACTCATCTGTACGAGCAGTACTTC.

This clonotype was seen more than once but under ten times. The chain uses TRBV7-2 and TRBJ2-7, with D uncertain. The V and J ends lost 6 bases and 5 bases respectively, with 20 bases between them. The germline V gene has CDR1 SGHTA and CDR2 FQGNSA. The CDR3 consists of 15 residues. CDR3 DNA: TGTGCCAGCAGGGACGCAGGACGTTTGCGAGACGAGCAGTACTTC. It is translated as CASRDAGRLRDEQYF.

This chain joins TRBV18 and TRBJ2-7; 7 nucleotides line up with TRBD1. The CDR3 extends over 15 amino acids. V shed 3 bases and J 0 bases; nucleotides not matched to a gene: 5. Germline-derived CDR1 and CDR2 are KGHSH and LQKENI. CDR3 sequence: CASSPDRNPSYEQYF. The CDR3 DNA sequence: TGTGCCAGCTCACCGGACAGGAACCCCTCCTACGAGCAGTACTTC. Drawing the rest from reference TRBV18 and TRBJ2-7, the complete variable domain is NAGVMQNPRHLVRRRGQEARLRCSPMKGHSHVYWYRQLPEEGLKFMVYLQKENIIDESGMPKERFSAEFPKEGPSILRIQQVVRGDSAAYFCASSPDRNPSYEQYFGPGTRLTVT.

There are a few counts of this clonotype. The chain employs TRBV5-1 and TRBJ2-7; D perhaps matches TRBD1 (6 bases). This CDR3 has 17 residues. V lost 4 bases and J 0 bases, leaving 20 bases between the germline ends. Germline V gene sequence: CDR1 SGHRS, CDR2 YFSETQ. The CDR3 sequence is CASSRWGLPGASYEQYF. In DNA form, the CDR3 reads TGCGCCAGCAGCCGTTGGGGGCTTCCCGGGGCCTCCTACGAGCAGTACTTC.

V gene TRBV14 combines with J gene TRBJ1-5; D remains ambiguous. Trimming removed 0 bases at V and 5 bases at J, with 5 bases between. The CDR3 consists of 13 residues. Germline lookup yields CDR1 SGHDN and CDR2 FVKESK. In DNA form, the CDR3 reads TGTGCCAGCAGCCAAGATCTTGATCAGCCCCAGCATTTT. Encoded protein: CASSQDLDQPQHF.

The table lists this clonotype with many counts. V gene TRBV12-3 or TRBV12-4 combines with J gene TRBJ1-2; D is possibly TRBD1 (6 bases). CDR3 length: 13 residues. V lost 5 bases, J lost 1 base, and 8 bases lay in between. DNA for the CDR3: TGTGCCAGCAGTCCGGACAGTAACTATGGCTACACCTTC. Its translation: CASSPDSNYGYTF.

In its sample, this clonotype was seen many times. In DNA form, the CDR3 reads TGTGCCAGCAGTTTGAGGGGTTTGGGCGAGCAGTTCTTC. Translated, it gives CASSLRGLGEQFF. V usage is TRBV27 and J usage is TRBJ2-1; either TRBD1 or TRBD2 may supply D (5 bases each). V dropped 3 bases and J dropped 10 bases, with 13 bases sitting between them. The CDR3 sequence is 13 residues long. Germline CDR1 and CDR2: MNHEY and SMNVEV (reference sequence).

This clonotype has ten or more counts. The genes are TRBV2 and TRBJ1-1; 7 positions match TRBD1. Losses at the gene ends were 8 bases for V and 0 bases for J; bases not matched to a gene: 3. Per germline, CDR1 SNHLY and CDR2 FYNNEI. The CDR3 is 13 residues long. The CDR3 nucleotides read TGTGCCAGCGCCGGGACAGTGAACACTGAAGCTTTCTTT. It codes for CASAGTVNTEAFF.

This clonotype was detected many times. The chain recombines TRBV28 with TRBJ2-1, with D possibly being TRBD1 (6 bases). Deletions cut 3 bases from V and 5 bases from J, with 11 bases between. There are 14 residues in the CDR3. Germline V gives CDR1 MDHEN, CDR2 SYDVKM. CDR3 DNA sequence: TGTGCCAGCAGTTTGGAGCACAGGGACAATGAGCAGTTCTTC. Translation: CASSLEHRDNEQFF.

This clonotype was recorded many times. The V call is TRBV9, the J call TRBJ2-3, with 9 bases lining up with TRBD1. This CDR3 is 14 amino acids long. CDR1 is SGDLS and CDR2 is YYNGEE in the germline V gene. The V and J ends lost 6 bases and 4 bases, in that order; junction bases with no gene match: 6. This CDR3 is CASTRTGEADTQYF. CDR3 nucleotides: TGTGCCAGCACCAGGACAGGGGAGGCAGATACGCAGTATTTT.

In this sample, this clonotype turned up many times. This CDR3 is CASSTGARTDTQYF. As DNA, the CDR3 is TGTGCCAGCAGCACAGGGGCCCGCACAGATACGCAGTATTTT. This chain uses TRBV7-8 with TRBJ2-3; 7 bases match TRBD1. The V segment lost 5 bases and the J segment 1 base; nucleotides outside the gene matches: 3. Per germline, CDR1 SGHVS and CDR2 FQNEAQ. CDR3 length equals 14 residues. The whole variable domain, filled in from reference TRBV7-8 and TRBJ2-3, reads GAGVSQSPRYKVAKRGQDVALRCDPISGHVSLFWYQQALGQGPEFLTYFQNEAQLDKSGLPSDRFFAERPEGSVSTLKIQRTQQEDSAVYLCASSTGARTDTQYFGPGTRLTVL.

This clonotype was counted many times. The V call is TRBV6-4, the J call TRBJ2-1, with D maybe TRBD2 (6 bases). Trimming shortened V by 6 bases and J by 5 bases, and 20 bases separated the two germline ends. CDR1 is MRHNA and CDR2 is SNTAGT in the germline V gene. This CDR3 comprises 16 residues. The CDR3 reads CASSDQATSHHNEQFF. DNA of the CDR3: TGTGCCAGCAGCGATCAAGCGACTAGTCATCACAATGAGCAGTTCTTC.

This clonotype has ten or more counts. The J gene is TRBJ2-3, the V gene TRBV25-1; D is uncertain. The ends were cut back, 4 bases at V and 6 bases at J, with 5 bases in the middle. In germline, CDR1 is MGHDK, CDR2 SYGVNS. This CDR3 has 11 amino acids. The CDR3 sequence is CASSVTDTQYF. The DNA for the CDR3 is TGTGCCAGCAGTGTAACGGATACGCAGTATTTT.

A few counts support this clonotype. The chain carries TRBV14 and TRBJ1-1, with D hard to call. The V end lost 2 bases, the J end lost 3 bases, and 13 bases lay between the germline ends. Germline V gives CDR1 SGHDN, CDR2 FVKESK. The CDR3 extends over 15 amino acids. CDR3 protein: CASSQPSPRDTEAFF. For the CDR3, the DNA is TGTGCCAGCAGCCAACCTTCACCAAGGGACACTGAAGCTTTCTTT.